What follows is one T cell receptor (beta chain) and its context. V was clipped by 8 bases and J by 7 bases; unmatched bases: 8. CDR1 SGHTA and CDR2 FQGNSA come from the germline V gene. This CDR3 contains 14 residues. As originally analysed: Quantification of nucleated cells was approximated via reference gene primer amplification. Profiling relied on immunoSEQ multiplex PCR, and the TCRdb table lists in-frame clones only, not all of them. The DNA gave D and trimming, while V, J and clone size come from that table. This table holds around 100,000 clones, 84% found once. This sample was included in a study of blood T cell repertoires in COVID-19. Study background: Acute-phase and convalescent COVID-19 samples originated in the United States, Italy and Spain. The analysed material was cDNA or gDNA that came from T cells, B-cell-depleted T cells, or PBMCs.

The TCR comes from a man aged 40-55 years with active or convalescent COVID-19. Sequenced input: peripheral blood. This chain joins TRBV7-2 and TRBJ2-1; 10 nucleotides align to TRBD2. The CDR3 region has the DNA TGTGCCAGCGCTAGGTCTAGCGGGGGTAATGAGCAGTTCTTC. Translated: CASARSSGGNEQFF.